This T cell receptor beta chain comes out of a study of metastatic and nonmetastatic thyroid tumors. The overall study: Repertoires from malignant and benign thyroid patients were compared across blood and tumor or nodule tissue.

This clone ranks as medium-sized (0.01 to 0.1%). With 1 base removed from V and 1 base from J, the gap between germline ends came to 8 bases. Germline lookup yields CDR1 KGHDR and CDR2 SFDVKD. CDR3 length equals 15 residues. Until they underwent thyroid surgery, no patient had received any treatment. TCRdb reanalyzed the PCR reads via MiXCR. This sample has approximately 14,000 clones, with approximately 30% found just once. What was sequenced was tumor tissue. The rearrangement uses TRBV24-1 and TRBJ2-3; unclear D gene. The clonotype comes from a male donor with papillary thyroid cancer or a benign thyroid nodule (not recorded which). Some clones in this sample may be carry-over from other donors' samples. CDR3 region: CATSDFKAGTDTQYF. Written as DNA, the CDR3 is TGTGCCACCAGTGATTTTAAGGCGGGCACAGATACGCAGTATTTT.